A selection of T cell receptor beta chains follows, all from one sample in a study of T cell changes during pregnancy in multiple sclerosis. Some clones are missing from TCRdb's copy, which holds only in-frame ones; the method was immunoSEQ multiplex PCR. The data hold some 23,000 clones, with around nine tenths observed a single time. The sample in question was CD8+ T cells from peripheral blood mononuclear cells, obtained in the first trimester of pregnancy. The receptors derive from a female donor in good health, enrolled as a control in a pregnancy study. Each CDR3 is given with its conserved first and last residue. A D gene is named only where the DNA matches it firmly. Clone size is shown for a subset of rows, as once, few, many or a class of expanded clone.

NA	NA	TRBV6-1	TRBJ2-6	CASSGTDSGANVLTF	TGTGCCAGCAGTGGTACTGACTCTGGGGCCAACGTCCTGACTTTC
NA	TRBD2	TRBV12-5	TRBJ2-1	CASGFLIAGYSYNEQFF	TGTGCTAGTGGTTTCCTTATAGCGGGATACTCCTACAATGAGCAGTTCTTC
NA	NA	TRBV4-3	TRBJ2-7	CASSQDYAENYEQYF	TGCGCCAGCAGCCAAGATTATGCGGAGAACTACGAGCAGTACTTC
few	TRBD2	TRBV6-6	TRBJ2-1	CASSSSAGEGNEQFF	TGTGCCAGCAGTTCCTCAGCGGGAGAGGGAAATGAGCAGTTCTTC
NA	TRBD2	TRBV6-1	TRBJ2-1	CASRTGTSGREQFF	TGTGCCAGCCGAACCGGGACTAGCGGGCGAGAGCAGTTCTTC
NA	TRBD2	TRBV29-1	TRBJ2-7	CSVTDSGGLLPYEQYF	TGCAGCGTTACTGATAGCGGGGGCCTTCTACCCTACGAGCAGTACTTC
NA	NA	TRBV7-8	TRBJ2-7	CASSPGYEQYF	TGTGCCAGCAGCCCAGGGTACGAGCAGTACTTC
NA	TRBD2	TRBV28	TRBJ2-7	CASSLRMAGGRYEQYF	TGTGCCAGCAGTTTGAGGATGGCGGGGGGGAGATACGAGCAGTACTTC
NA	TRBD2	TRBV11-2	TRBJ2-5	CASSPSWTSGGETQYF	TGTGCCAGCAGCCCCTCCTGGACTAGTGGCGGGGAGACCCAGTACTTC
few	TRBD2	TRBV5-1	TRBJ2-7	CASSVTSGSSYEQYF	TGCGCCAGCAGCGTTACTAGCGGGAGCTCCTACGAGCAGTACTTC
NA	NA	TRBV6-5	TRBJ2-5	CASSSPQGLETQYF	TGTGCCAGCAGTTCCCCCCAGGGGTTGGAGACCCAGTACTTC
NA	NA	TRBV15	TRBJ1-5	CATSRGGSNQPQHF	TGTGCCACCAGCAGAGGAGGCAGCAATCAGCCCCAGCATTTT
NA	TRBD2	TRBV7-9	TRBJ2-3	CASSFNAGETTDTQYF	TGTGCCAGCAGCTTTAATGCGGGGGAAACCACAGATACGCAGTATTTT
few	TRBD2	TRBV28	TRBJ2-3	CASSNLGWEGTPDTQYF	TGTGCCAGCAGTAACCTAGGGTGGGAGGGGACCCCAGATACGCAGTATTTT
NA	TRBD2	TRBV11-2	TRBJ2-7	CASSPGLAGGLAYEQYF	TGTGCCAGCAGCCCCGGACTAGCGGGGGGTCTCGCCTACGAGCAGTACTTC
once	TRBD2	TRBV9	TRBJ2-7	CASSPSGVGEQYF	TGTGCCAGCAGCCCGAGCGGGGTAGGGGAGCAGTACTTC
NA	NA	TRBV7-9	TRBJ2-7	CASSPTGRGTSEQYF	TGTGCCAGCAGCCCTACGGGCAGGGGTACAAGCGAGCAGTACTTC
few	NA	TRBV6-1	TRBJ2-1	CASSDARAVSNEQFF	TGTGCCAGCAGTGATGCCAGGGCGGTAAGCAATGAGCAGTTCTTC
NA	TRBD2	TRBV5-4	TRBJ2-1	CASSLEASGGGSNEQFF	TGTGCCAGCAGCTTGGAGGCTAGCGGGGGCGGATCCAATGAGCAGTTCTTC
NA	NA	TRBV9	TRBJ1-2	CASSVDRVNYGYTF	TGTGCCAGCAGCGTAGACAGGGTTAACTATGGCTACACCTTC
NA	NA	TRBV27	TRBJ1-2	CASSLSVGEAGGYTF	TGTGCCAGCAGTTTATCGGTGGGGGAGGCAGGTGGCTACACCTTC
once	NA	TRBV7-2	TRBJ2-2	CASSLVRFWELFF	TGTGCCAGCAGCTTAGTCAGGTTTTGGGAGCTGTTTTTT
NA	NA	TRBV6-5	TRBJ2-7	CASSPTGPGEQYF	TGTGCCAGCAGTCCAACAGGGCCGGGCGAGCAGTACTTC
NA	NA	TRBV4-1	TRBJ2-7	CASSQDFGKWDEQYF	TGCGCCAGCAGCCAAGATTTCGGGAAATGGGACGAGCAGTACTTC
NA	NA	TRBV15	TRBJ1-3	CATSSEGIGNTIYF	TGTGCCACCAGCAGTGAGGGAATTGGAAACACCATATATTTT
NA	TRBD2	TRBV6-1	TRBJ2-5	CASSSSSGSQETQYF	TGTGCCAGCAGTTCATCTAGCGGGAGCCAAGAGACCCAGTACTTC
NA	TRBD1	TRBV29-1	TRBJ2-2	CSAAGQGVTTGELFF	TGCAGCGCCGCGGGACAGGGGGTAACCACCGGGGAGCTGTTTTTT
NA	TRBD2	TRBV6-4	TRBJ2-1	CASSTAGGSYNEQFF	TGTGCCAGCAGTACAGCGGGGGGGTCCTACAATGAGCAGTTCTTC
NA	TRBD1	TRBV19	TRBJ1-2	CASSIDQGRGRDYGYTF	TGTGCCAGTAGTATAGATCAGGGCAGGGGGCGCGATTATGGCTACACCTTC
NA	NA	TRBV10-1	TRBJ1-1	CASSGVGEMNTEAFF	TGCGCCAGCAGTGGGGTTGGGGAGATGAACACTGAAGCTTTCTTT
NA	NA	TRBV10-1	TRBJ1-1	CASSVRKEVDTEAFF	TGCGCCAGCAGTGTTCGTAAGGAGGTGGACACTGAAGCTTTCTTT
once	NA	TRBV5-1	TRBJ2-3	CASSFDSLSTDTQYF	TGCGCCAGCAGCTTTGATAGTCTCAGCACAGATACGCAGTATTTT
NA	TRBD2	TRBV28	TRBJ2-1	CAIIAGGRDLGSNEQFF	TGTGCCATCATAGCGGGAGGAAGGGATTTAGGTAGCAATGAGCAGTTCTTC
NA	TRBD1	TRBV6-5	TRBJ1-1	CASMFRGRTEAFF	TGTGCCAGCATGTTCAGGGGGCGGACTGAAGCTTTCTTT
NA	TRBD2	TRBV4-2	TRBJ2-7	CASSQLGGSGPSYEQYF	TGTGCCAGCAGCCAATTAGGAGGTAGCGGGCCCTCCTACGAGCAGTACTTC
medium-sized	TRBD2	TRBV6-1	TRBJ2-3	CASSELAGGPDTQYF	TGTGCCAGCAGTGAACTAGCGGGGGGGCCAGATACGCAGTATTTT